A selection of T cell receptor beta chains follows, all from one sample in a study of shared clonotypes between healthy human individuals. Sequencing used immunoSEQ multiplex PCR; TCRdb keeps in-frame clones, though not all of them. The sample includes over 2 million clones, 85% to 95% of them seen just once. The sample consisted of naive CD4+ T cells sorted from blood. The receptor source for this set is a man younger than 30 in good health. CDR3s leave out the opening cysteine and the closing phenylalanine or tryptophan. The D gene is left open where the match is weak. Only some rows state a clone size, as once, few, many or a class for expanded clones.

V,D,size,J,CDR3
TRBV5-1,.,.,TRBJ2-1,ASSFGDLYNEQF
TRBV19,TRBD1,.,TRBJ1-5,ASGDSSFYEIQPQH
TRBV7-9,.,.,TRBJ2-2,ASSRGGNTGELF
TRBV19,.,.,TRBJ2-3,ASSSGTPPDTQY
TRBV5-1,.,.,TRBJ1-1,ASSLGQGRTEAF
TRBV11-3,.,.,TRBJ2-3,ASSQQGSTDTQY
TRBV30,.,.,TRBJ2-5,AWSASAGRRETQY
TRBV7-2,.,.,TRBJ1-2,ASSLMGGGYGYT
TRBV6-1,.,.,TRBJ1-5,ASSWTGSNQPQH
TRBV5-4,TRBD1,.,TRBJ1-4,ASSLQGTNEKLF
TRBV7-9,.,.,TRBJ1-2,ASSSPRTADNYGYT
TRBV5-3,TRBD1,.,TRBJ1-1,ARSLSSGQVDTEAF
TRBV5-1,TRBD2,.,TRBJ2-1,ASSLVAGGSYNEQF
TRBV18,TRBD2,.,TRBJ2-5,ASSLGEGETQY
TRBV7-9,TRBD1,.,TRBJ2-7,ASSLGTGTYEQY
TRBV18,.,.,TRBJ2-1,ASSPLIVGNEQF
TRBV5-6,TRBD1,.,TRBJ2-3,ASSLRQGFTDTQY
TRBV10-3,TRBD1,.,TRBJ2-5,AIKGALLETQY
TRBV6-1,TRBD1,.,TRBJ2-1,ASSRDSSYNEQF
TRBV6-1,.,.,TRBJ1-5,ASTAGNQPQH
TRBV5-6,.,.,TRBJ1-5,ASSLRTNPPNPQH
TRBV7-8,TRBD1,.,TRBJ1-2,ASSWDRLNYGYT
TRBV5-1,.,.,TRBJ2-2,ASSLVLGTGELF
TRBV9,.,.,TRBJ2-5,ASSVVGSAAQETQY
TRBV6-5,.,.,TRBJ1-4,ASSSPTAANEKLF
TRBV5-1,TRBD1,.,TRBJ2-3,ASSLGGQGDTQY
TRBV5-4,TRBD1,.,TRBJ2-7,ASSSERTGQSSYEQY
TRBV25-1,.,.,TRBJ1-4,ASSAGVTNEKLF
TRBV6-5,TRBD1,.,TRBJ1-5,ASSSGTGLNQPQH
TRBV7-3,TRBD1,.,TRBJ1-1,ASSTQGGMNTEAF
TRBV30,.,.,TRBJ2-5,AWRGWRDQETQY
TRBV6-5,.,.,TRBJ2-7,ASSQRGVQAREQY
TRBV5-1,TRBD2,.,TRBJ2-5,ASSWGLAGALWQETQY
TRBV28,.,.,TRBJ1-2,ASSLTRDYGYT
TRBV21-1,.,.,TRBJ2-7,ASSKGGSYEQY
TRBV2,.,.,TRBJ2-1,ASREYNEQF
TRBV28,TRBD2,.,TRBJ2-1,ASSPSGYTYNEQF
TRBV29-1,.,.,TRBJ2-7,SVVWAKSYEQY
TRBV6-9,.,.,TRBJ1-5,ASKAGVNQPQH
TRBV5-8,TRBD1,.,TRBJ2-3,ASSSNRGRSTDTQY
TRBV4-1,.,.,TRBJ1-2,ASSQANYGYT
TRBV28,.,.,TRBJ1-2,ASSLSGYGYT
TRBV6-5,.,.,TRBJ1-5,ASRIRAFPPQPQH
TRBV29-1,TRBD1,once,TRBJ1-1,SAKSGGNTEAF